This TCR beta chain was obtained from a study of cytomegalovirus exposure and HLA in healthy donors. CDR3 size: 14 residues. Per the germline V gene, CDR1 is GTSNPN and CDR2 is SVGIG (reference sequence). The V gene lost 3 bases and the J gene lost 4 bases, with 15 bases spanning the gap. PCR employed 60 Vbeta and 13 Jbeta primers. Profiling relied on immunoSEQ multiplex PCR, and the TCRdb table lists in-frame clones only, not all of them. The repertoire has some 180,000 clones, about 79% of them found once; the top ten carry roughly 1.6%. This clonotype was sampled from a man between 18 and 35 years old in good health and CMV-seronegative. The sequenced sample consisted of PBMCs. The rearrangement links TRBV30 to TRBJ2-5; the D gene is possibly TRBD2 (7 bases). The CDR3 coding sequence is TGTGCCTGGAGGGTTAGGGGGGGACTAGAGACCCAGTACTTC. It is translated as CAWRVRGGLETQYF.